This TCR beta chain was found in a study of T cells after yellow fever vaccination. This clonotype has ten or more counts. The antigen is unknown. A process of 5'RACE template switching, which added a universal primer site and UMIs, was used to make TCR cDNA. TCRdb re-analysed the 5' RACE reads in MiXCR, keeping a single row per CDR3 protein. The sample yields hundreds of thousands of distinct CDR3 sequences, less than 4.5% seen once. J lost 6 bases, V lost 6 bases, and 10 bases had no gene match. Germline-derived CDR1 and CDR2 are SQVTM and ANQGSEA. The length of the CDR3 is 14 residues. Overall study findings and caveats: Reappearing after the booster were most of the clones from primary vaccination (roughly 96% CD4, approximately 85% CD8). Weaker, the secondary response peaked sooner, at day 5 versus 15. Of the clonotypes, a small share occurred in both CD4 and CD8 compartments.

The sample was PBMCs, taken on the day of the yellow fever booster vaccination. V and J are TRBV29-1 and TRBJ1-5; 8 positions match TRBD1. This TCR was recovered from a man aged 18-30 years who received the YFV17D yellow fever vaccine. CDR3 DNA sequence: TGCAGCGTGGCTCAGACAGGGGTACGTCAGCCCCAGCATTTT. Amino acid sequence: CSVAQTGVRQPQHF.